The sequence of this T cell receptor beta chain was determined in a study of T cell responses to AZD1222 COVID-19 vaccine. Sequenced by immunoSEQ multiplex PCR; TCRdb stores in-frame clones only, minus some. Among about 110,000 clones listed, roughly 89% were seen once. As concerns this clone: Its antigen is still unknown.

V was pared by 3 bases and J by 0 bases, with 16 bases between. The CDR3 consists of 16 residues. The germline V gene encodes CDR1 SGHNT and CDR2 YYREEE (reference sequence). Points from the study as a whole: Spike-specific TCR breadth and depth went up after people got two AZD1222 doses.

The sample in question was peripheral blood, obtained on day 0 of AZD1222 vaccination. The TCR comes from an adult in good health. This sequence joins TRBV5-4 and TRBJ2-7; tentatively, D is TRBD1 or TRBD2 (6 bases each). The CDR3 DNA reads as TGTGCCAGCAGCTCGGGGGCGGGTCATTACTCCTACGAGCAGTACTTC. Amino acid sequence: CASSSGAGHYSYEQYF.